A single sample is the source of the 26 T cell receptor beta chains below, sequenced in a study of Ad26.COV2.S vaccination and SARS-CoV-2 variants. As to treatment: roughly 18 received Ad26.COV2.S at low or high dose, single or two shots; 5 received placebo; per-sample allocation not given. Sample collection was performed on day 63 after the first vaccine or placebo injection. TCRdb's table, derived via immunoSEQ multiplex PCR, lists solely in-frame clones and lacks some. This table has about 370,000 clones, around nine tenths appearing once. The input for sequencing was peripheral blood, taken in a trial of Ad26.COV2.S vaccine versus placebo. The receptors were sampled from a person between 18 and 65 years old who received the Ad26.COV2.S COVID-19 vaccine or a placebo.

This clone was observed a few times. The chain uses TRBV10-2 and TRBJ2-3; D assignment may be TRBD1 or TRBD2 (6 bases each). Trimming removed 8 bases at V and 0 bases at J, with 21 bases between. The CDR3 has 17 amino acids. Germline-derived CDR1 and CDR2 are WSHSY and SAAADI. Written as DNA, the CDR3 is TGCGCCAGCCGCACCGGGGGCGAAACTACTAGCACAGATACGCAGTATTTT. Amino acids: CASRTGGETTSTDTQYF.

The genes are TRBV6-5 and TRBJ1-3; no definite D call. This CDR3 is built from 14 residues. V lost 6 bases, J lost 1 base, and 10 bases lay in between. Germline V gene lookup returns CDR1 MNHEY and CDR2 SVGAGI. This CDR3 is CASRLGHSGNTIYF. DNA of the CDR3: TGTGCCAGCAGACTAGGGCATTCTGGAAACACCATATATTTT.

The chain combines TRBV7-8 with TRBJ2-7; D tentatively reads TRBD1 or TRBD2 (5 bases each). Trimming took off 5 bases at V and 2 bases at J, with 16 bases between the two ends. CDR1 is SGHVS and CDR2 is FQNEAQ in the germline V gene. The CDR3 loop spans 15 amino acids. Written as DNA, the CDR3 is TGTGCCAGCAGCCGAGGGCGGACACTGGCCTACGAGCAGTACTTC. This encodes CASSRGRTLAYEQYF. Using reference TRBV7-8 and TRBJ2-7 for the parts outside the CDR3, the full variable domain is GAGVSQSPRYKVAKRGQDVALRCDPISGHVSLFWYQQALGQGPEFLTYFQNEAQLDKSGLPSDRFFAERPEGSVSTLKIQRTQQEDSAVYLCASSRGRTLAYEQYFGPGTRLTVT.

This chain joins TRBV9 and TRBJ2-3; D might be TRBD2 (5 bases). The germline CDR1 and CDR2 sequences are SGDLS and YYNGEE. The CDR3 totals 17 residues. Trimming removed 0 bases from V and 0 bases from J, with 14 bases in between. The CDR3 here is CASSVVGGFGSTDTQYF. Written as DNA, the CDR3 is TGTGCCAGCAGCGTAGTTGGCGGGTTCGGGAGCACAGATACGCAGTATTTT.

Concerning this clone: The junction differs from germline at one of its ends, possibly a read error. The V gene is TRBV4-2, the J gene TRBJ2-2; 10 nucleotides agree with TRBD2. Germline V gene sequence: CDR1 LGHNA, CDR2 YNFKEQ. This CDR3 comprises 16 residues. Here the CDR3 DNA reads TGTGCCAGCAGCCAATCTATAGCGGGAGGTACCGTGGAGCTGTTTTTT. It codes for CASSQSIAGGTVELFF.

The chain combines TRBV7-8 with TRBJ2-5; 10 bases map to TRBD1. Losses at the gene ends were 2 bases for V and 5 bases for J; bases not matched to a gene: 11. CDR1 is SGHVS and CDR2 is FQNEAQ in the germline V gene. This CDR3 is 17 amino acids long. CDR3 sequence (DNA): TGTGCCAGCAGCTTATTTGGGACAGGGGATAGGAGGGAGACCCAGTACTTC. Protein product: CASSLFGTGDRRETQYF.

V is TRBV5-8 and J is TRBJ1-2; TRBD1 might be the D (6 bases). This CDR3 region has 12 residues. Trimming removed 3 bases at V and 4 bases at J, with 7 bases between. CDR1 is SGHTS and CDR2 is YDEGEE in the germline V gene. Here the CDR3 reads CASSSDSYGYTF. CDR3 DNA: TGTGCCAGCAGCTCGGACAGCTATGGCTACACCTTC.

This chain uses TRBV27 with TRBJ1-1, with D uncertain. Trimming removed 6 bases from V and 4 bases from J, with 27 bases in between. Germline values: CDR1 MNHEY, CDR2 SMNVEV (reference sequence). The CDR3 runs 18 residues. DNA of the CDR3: TGTGCCAGCAGGCCCTACGAGGTACGAGGAGCGCTGGGCACTGAAGCTTTCTTT. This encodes CASRPYEVRGALGTEAFF.

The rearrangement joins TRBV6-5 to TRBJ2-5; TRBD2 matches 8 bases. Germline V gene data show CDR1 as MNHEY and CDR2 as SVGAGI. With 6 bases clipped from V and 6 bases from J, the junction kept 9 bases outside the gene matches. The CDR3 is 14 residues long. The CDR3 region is CASSAGTSMKTQYF. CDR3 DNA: TGTGCCAGCAGCGCCGGGACTAGTATGAAGACCCAGTACTTC.

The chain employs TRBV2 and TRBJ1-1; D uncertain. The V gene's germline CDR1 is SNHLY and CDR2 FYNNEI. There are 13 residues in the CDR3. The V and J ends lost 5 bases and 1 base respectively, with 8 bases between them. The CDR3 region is CASSIDGNTEAFF. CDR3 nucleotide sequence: TGTGCCAGCAGTATCGACGGGAACACTGAAGCTTTCTTT.

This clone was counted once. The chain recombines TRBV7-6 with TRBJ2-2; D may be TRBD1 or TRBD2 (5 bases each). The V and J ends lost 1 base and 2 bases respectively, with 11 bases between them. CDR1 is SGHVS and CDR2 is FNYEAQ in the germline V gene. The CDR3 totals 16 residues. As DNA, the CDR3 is TGTGCCAGCAGCTTAGAGGGGAGTTCTAACACCGGGGAGCTGTTTTTT. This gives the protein CASSLEGSSNTGELFF.

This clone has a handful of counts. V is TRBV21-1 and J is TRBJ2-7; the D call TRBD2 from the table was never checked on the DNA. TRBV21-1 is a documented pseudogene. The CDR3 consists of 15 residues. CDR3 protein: CASSARLAGPYEQYF. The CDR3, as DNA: TGTGCCAGCAGCGCCCGACTAGCGGGGCCCTACGAGCAGTACTTC.

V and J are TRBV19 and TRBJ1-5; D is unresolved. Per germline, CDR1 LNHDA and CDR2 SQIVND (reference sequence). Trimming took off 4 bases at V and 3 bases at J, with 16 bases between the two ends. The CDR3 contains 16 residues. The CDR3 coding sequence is TGTGCCAGTAGTACTATGTACCGGGCCTCCAATCAGCCCCAGCATTTT. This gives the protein CASSTMYRASNQPQHF.

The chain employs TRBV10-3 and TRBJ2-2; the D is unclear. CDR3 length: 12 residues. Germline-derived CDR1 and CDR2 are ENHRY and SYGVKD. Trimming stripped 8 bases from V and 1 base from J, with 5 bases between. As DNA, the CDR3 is TGTGCCATCTCAGTGAACACCGGGGAGCTGTTTTTT. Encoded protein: CAISVNTGELFF.

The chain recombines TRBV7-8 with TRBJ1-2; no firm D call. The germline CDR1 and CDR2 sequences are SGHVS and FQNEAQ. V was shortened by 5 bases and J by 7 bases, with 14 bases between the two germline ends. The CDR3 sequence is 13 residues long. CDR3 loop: CASSQDTPGGYTF. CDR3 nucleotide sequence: TGTGCCAGCAGCCAAGACACCCCCGGTGGCTACACCTTC.

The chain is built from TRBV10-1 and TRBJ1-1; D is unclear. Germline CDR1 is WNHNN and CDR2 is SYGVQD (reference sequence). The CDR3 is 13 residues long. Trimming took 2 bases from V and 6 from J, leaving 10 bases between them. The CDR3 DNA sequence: TGCGCCAGCAGTGAGAGTTCGGATGCTGAAGCTTTCTTT. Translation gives CASSESSDAEAFF.

The CDR3 DNA reads as TGTGCCTGGAGTGTACGGGCGTCGAACACTGAAGCTTTCTTT. Translated: CAWSVRASNTEAFF. The chain employs TRBV30 and TRBJ1-1; D uncertain. The germline V gene has CDR1 GTSNPN and CDR2 SVGIG (reference sequence). V lost 0 bases and J 1 base, leaving 9 bases between the germline ends. CDR3 length: 14 residues.

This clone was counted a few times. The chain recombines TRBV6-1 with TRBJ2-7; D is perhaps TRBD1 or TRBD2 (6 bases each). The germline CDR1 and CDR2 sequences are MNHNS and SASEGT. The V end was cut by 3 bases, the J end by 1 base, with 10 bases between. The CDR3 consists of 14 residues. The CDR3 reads CASSDRGESYEQYF. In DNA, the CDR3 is TGTGCCAGCAGTGATAGGGGGGAATCCTACGAGCAGTACTTC.

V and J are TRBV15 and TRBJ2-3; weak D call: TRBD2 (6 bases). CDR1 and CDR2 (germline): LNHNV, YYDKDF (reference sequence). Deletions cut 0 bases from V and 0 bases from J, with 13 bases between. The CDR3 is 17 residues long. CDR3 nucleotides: TGTGCCACCAGCAGAGATCGGGCGGGGCTCAGCACAGATACGCAGTATTTT. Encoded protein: CATSRDRAGLSTDTQYF.

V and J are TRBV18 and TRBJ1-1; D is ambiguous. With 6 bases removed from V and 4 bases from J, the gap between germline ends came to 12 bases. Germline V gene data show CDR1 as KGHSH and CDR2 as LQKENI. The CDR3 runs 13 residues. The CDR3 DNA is TGTGCCAGCTCCCAGGTGGAGAGCACTGAAGCTTTCTTT. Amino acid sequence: CASSQVESTEAFF.

CDR3 residues: CASSQVPGQGGVTNEKLFF. The CDR3 region has the DNA TGCGCCAGCAGCCAAGTCCCGGGACAGGGGGGAGTGACTAATGAAAAACTGTTTTTT. The genes are TRBV4-3 and TRBJ1-4; the match to TRBD1 covers 11 bases. Germline V gene lookup returns CDR1 LGHNA and CDR2 YSLEER. This CDR3 has 19 residues. Trimming at V came to 1 base and at J to 2 bases, leaving 9 bases not matched to a gene.

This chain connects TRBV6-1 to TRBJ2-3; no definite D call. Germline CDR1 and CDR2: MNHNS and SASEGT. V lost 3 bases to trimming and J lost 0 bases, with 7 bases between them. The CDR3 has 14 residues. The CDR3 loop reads CASSDPTSTDTQYF. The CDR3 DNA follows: TGTGCCAGCAGTGACCCAACTAGCACAGATACGCAGTATTTT.

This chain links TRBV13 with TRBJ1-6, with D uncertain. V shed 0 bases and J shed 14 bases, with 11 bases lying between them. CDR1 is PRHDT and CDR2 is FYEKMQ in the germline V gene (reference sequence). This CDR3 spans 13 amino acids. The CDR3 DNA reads TGTGCCAGCAGCTTAGGACGAATCCAAACCCTCCACTTT. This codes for CASSLGRIQTLHF.

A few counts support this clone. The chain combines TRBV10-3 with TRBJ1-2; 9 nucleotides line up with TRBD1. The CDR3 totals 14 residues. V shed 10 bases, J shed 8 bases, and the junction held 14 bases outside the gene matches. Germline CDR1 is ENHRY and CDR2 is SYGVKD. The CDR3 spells CATKGTGSKSGYTF. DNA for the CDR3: TGTGCCACTAAAGGGACAGGGAGTAAGTCGGGCTACACCTTC.

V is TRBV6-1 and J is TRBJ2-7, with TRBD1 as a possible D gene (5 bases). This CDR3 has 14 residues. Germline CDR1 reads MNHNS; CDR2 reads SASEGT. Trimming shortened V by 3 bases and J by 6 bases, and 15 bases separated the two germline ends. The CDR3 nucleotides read TGTGCCAGCAGTGACCAAGGGGTTAAGGGCGAGCAGTACTTC. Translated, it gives CASSDQGVKGEQYF.

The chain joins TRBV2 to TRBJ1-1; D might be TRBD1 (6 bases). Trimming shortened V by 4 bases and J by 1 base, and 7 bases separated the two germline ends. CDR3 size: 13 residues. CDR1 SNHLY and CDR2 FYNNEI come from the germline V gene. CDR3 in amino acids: CASSGQENTEAFF. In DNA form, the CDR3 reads TGTGCCAGCAGTGGACAGGAGAACACTGAAGCTTTCTTT.